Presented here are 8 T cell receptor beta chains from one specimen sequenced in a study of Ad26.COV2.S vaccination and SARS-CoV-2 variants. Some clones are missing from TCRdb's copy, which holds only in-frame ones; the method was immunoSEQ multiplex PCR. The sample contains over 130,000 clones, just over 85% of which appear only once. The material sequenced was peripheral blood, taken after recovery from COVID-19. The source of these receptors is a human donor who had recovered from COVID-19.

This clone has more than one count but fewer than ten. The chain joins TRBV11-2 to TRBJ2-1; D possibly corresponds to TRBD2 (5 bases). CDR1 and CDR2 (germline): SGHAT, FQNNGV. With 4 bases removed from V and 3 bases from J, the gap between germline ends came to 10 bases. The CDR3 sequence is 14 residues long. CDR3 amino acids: CASSSNRDYNEQFF. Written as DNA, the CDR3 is TGTGCCAGCAGCTCCAACCGGGACTACAATGAGCAGTTCTTC. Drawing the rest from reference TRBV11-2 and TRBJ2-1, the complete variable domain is EAGVAQSPRYKIIEKRQSVAFWCNPISGHATLYWYQQILGQGPKLLIQFQNNGVVDDSQLPKDRFSAERLKGVDSTLKIQPAKLEDSAVYLCASSSNRDYNEQFFGPGTRLTVL.

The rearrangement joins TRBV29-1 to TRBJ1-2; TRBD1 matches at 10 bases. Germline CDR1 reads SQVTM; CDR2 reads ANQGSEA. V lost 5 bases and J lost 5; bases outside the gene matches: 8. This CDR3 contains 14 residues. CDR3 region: CSVPRQGAGYGYTF. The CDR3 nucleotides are TGCAGCGTTCCAAGACAGGGGGCGGGTTATGGCTACACCTTC.

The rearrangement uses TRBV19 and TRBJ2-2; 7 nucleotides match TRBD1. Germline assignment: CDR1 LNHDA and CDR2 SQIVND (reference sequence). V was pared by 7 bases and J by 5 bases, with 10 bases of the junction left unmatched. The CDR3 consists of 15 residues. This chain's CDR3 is CASIGRTGGTGELFF. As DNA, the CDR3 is TGTGCCAGTATAGGTAGGACAGGAGGTACCGGGGAGCTGTTTTTT.

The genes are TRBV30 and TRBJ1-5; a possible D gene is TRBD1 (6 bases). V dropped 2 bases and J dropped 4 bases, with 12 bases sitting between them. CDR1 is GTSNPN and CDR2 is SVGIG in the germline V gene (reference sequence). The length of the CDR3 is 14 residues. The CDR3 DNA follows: TGTGCCTGGAGTCCCCGGGACATTAATCAGCCCCAGCATTTT. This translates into CAWSPRDINQPQHF.

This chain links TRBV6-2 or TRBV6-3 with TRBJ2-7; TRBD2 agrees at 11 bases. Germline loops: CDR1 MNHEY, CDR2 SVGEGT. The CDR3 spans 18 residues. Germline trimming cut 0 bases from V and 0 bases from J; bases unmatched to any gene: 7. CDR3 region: CASSYSVSLAGVSYEQYF. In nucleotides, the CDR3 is TGTGCCAGCAGTTACTCAGTATCACTAGCGGGGGTCTCCTACGAGCAGTACTTC.

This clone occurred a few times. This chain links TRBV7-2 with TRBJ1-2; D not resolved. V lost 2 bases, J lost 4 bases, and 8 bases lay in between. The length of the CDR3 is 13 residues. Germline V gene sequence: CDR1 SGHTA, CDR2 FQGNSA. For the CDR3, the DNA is TGTGCCAGCAGCTTAAATGAGGGCTATGGCTACACCTTC. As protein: CASSLNEGYGYTF.

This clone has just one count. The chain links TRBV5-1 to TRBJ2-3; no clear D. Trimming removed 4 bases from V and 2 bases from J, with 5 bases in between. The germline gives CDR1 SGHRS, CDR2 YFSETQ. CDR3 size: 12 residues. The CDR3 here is CASSPNTDTQYF. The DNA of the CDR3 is TGCGCCAGCAGCCCCAACACAGATACGCAGTATTTT.

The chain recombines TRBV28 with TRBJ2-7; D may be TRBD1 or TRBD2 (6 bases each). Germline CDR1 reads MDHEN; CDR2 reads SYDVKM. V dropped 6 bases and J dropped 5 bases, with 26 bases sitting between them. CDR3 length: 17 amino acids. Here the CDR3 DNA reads TGTGCCAGCAGAATCCGGGACATCTCAGAGGGAGGTCACGAGCAGTACTTC. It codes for CASRIRDISEGGHEQYF.